These T cell receptor beta chains were read from a single sample in a study of T cell responses to AZD1222 COVID-19 vaccine. Profiled with immunoSEQ multiplex PCR; TCRdb holds only in-frame clones, not every one. The sample records around 120,000 clones, 80% to 90% being singletons. Source: peripheral blood, taken on day 0 of MenACWY control vaccination. These receptors were obtained from an adult in good health. CDR3s include the opening cysteine and the closing phenylalanine or tryptophan. The order of the fields is V gene, D gene, clone size, J gene, CDR3 protein, CDR3 DNA. The D gene is left open where the match is weak. A clone size is listed for some rows: how often the clone was seen (once, few, many), or a class if it is expanded.

TRBV7-9	-	-	TRBJ1-5	CASSLDSNQPQHF	TGTGCCAGCAGCTTAGATAGCAATCAGCCCCAGCATTTT
TRBV7-7	TRBD1	-	TRBJ1-5	CASSSPSRDRGNRNRNQPQHF	TGTGCCAGCAGCTCGCCCAGCCGGGACAGGGGGAATCGAAATCGCAATCAGCCCCAGCATTTT
TRBV24-1	TRBD2	-	TRBJ2-1	CATSDVTSGDYNEQFF	TGTGCCACCAGCGACGTTACTAGCGGGGACTACAATGAGCAGTTCTTC
TRBV14	-	-	TRBJ2-7	CASRPWQGYEQYF	TGTGCCAGCAGACCGTGGCAGGGCTACGAGCAGTACTTC
TRBV5-4	TRBD2	once	TRBJ2-2	CASSFPLAGGPGELFF	TGTGCCAGCAGCTTCCCACTAGCGGGGGGGCCCGGGGAGCTGTTTTTT
TRBV9	TRBD2	-	TRBJ2-2	CASSPQRGVSTGELFF	TGTGCCAGCAGCCCCCAGCGGGGGGTGAGTACCGGGGAGCTGTTTTTT
TRBV5-5	TRBD1	-	TRBJ1-1	CASSLHAGGAGEAFF	TGTGCCAGCAGCTTACACGCAGGGGGCGCGGGTGAAGCTTTCTTT
TRBV15	TRBD1	-	TRBJ1-1	CATLDRGRSLNTEAFF	TGTGCCACCCTCGACAGGGGGCGAAGCCTGAACACTGAAGCTTTCTTT
TRBV7-6	-	-	TRBJ1-6	CASSLDPGQSNSPLHF	TGTGCCAGCAGCCTCGATCCAGGACAGAGTAATTCACCCCTCCACTTT
TRBV6-6	-	-	TRBJ1-1	CASSYSNTEAFF	TGTGCCAGCAGTTACTCTAACACTGAAGCTTTCTTT